This T cell receptor (beta chain) was sequenced in a study of T cells in Graves' hyperthyroidism and ophthalmopathy. Study findings and constraints: Most thyroid-expanded clonotypes above 0.001 were also found in blood.

Trimming took off 0 bases at V and 6 bases at J, with 11 bases between the two ends. This CDR3 contains 15 residues. Germline CDR1 is MNHEY and CDR2 is SVGAGI. TCR beta CDR3 regions were amplified from RNA transcripts. Carried out on the TCR CDR3, a first-round RT-PCR used the HTBI primer set. Each CDR3 protein gets one entry after TCRdb re-called the multiplex PCR reads with MiXCR. The sample lists about 770,000 distinct CDR3 sequences, about 19% occurring once. This clonotype was observed a few times. The antigen remains unidentified. The chain links TRBV6-5 to TRBJ1-4; D gene uncertain. The TCR sequence derives from a woman in her 50s with Graves' hyperthyroidism that later progressed to Graves' ophthalmopathy. What was sequenced was blood. The CDR3 loop is CASSYSGRRDEKLFF. The CDR3 nucleotides read TGTGCCAGCAGTTACTCTGGGCGGAGGGATGAAAAACTGTTTTTT.